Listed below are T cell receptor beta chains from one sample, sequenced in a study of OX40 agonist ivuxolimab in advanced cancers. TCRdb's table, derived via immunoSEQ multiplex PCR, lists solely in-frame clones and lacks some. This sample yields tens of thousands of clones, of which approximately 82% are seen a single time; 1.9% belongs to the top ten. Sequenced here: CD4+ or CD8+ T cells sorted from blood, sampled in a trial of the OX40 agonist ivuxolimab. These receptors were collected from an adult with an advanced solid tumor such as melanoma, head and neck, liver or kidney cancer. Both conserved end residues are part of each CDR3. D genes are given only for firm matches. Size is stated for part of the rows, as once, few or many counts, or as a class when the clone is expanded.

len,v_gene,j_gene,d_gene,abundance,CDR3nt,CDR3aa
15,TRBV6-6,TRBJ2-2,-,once,TGTGCCAGCAGTTACGTTGGGGGGAACACCGGGGAGCTGTTTTTT,CASSYVGGNTGELFF
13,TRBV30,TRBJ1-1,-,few,TGTGCCTGGAGTCAACGGGCGAACACTGAAGCTTTCTTT,CAWSQRANTEAFF
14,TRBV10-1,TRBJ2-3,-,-,TGCGCCAGCAGTGTGGACTTAGGCACAGATACGCAGTATTTT,CASSVDLGTDTQYF
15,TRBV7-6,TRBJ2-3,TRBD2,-,TGTGCCAGCAGCACACTAGCGGGGGGGCCAGATACGCAGTATTTT,CASSTLAGGPDTQYF
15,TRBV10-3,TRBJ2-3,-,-,TGTGCCATCAGTGAGAGTTACTCTAGCACAGATACGCAGTATTTT,CAISESYSSTDTQYF
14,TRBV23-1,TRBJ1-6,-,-,TGCGCCAGCAGTCCAGTCGGGACGTATTCACCCCTCCACTTT,CASSPVGTYSPLHF
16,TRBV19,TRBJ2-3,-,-,TGTGCCAGTAGTATAGCCACAGGGTCCGGAGGGGATACGCAGTATTTT,CASSIATGSGGDTQYF
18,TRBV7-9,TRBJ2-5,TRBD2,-,TGTGCCAGCAGCCCTGGGACTAGCGGGAGGGCCGAATGGGAGACCCAGTACTTC,CASSPGTSGRAEWETQYF
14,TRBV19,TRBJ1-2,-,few,TGTGCCAGTAGTATCATCTTCCCCAACTATGGCTACACCTTC,CASSIIFPNYGYTF
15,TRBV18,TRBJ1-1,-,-,TGTGCCAGCTCGATCACCTTAGATTCGAACACTGAAGCTTTCTTT,CASSITLDSNTEAFF
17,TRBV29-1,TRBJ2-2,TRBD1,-,TGCAGCGTTGGGGACCGGGACAGGCTGTTACTGACCGGGGAGCTGTTTTTT,CSVGDRDRLLLTGELFF
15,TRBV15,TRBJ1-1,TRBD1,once,TGTGCCACCAGCAGAGATCCCGGACAGGCCTTTGAAGCTTTCTTT,CATSRDPGQAFEAFF
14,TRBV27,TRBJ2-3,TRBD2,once,TGTGCCAGCAGTTTTTGGACTAGTTTGGATACGCAGTATTTT,CASSFWTSLDTQYF
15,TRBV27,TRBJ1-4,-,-,TGTGCCAGCAGTTCCGCAGCGGGGGTGGGCGAAAAACTGTTTTTT,CASSSAAGVGEKLFF
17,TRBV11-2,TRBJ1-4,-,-,TGTGCCAGCAGCTTAGTCCCAGGTTCAGTGAATAATGAAAAACTGTTTTTT,CASSLVPGSVNNEKLFF
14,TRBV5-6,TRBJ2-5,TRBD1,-,TGTGCCAGCAGCGGGGGACAGGGAGGAGAGACCCAGTACTTC,CASSGGQGGETQYF
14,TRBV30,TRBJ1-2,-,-,TGTGCCTGGAGTGTTTTGCGGCAGCAGTATGGCTACACCTTC,CAWSVLRQQYGYTF
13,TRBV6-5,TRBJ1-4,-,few,TGTGCCAGCAGTTGGATTAATGAGGAAAAACTGTTTTTT,CASSWINEEKLFF
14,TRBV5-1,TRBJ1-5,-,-,TGCGCCAGCAGCTTGGCCGGGGGTAGCCAGCCCCAGCATTTT,CASSLAGGSQPQHF
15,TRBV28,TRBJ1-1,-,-,TGTGCCAGCAGTTTATCTCGGGTTAGGAACACTGAAGCTTTCTTT,CASSLSRVRNTEAFF
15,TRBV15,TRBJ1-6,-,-,TGTGCCACCGGCGGGTGGAGCTCCTATAATTCACCCCTCCACTTT,CATGGWSSYNSPLHF
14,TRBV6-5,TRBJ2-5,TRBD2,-,TGTGCCAGCAGACGTCCGGGAGGCCAAGAGACCCAGTACTTC,CASRRPGGQETQYF
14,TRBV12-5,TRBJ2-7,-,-,TGTGCTAGTGGTTCCCGCAGGAGGGGCGGCGAGCAGTACTTC,CASGSRRRGGEQYF